This paragraph reports one TCR beta chain. The clone's antigen remains unknown. The sample holds no much larger clone one base away, and base qualities are not on file. Collaborating institutions collected whole blood in K2EDTA tubes following their own protocols. Collaborator samples were shipped for TCRbeta analysis as frozen whole blood, isolated PBMCs, or DNA extracted from either sample type. The data are from a study of blood T cell repertoires in COVID-19 (dated by TCRdb to 2020 to 2021). Regarding the complete study: Samples covering the acute and convalescent phases of COVID-19 were provided by collaborators in the United States, Italy and Spain. The prospective study material was composed of cDNA or gDNA derived from T cells, B-cell-depleted T cells, or PBMCs. Deeply sampled blood TCRbeta repertoires from subjects exposed to, actively infected with, or recovered from COVID-19 were included in the dataset. The repertoires were made available in a free public database intended to serve as a resource for research on the immune response to SARS-CoV-2. The samples were drawn from two sources: the first 160 participants of the ongoing ImmuneRACE study, and over 950 subjects contributed by 6 global collaborators. A de-identified subject ID, COVID-19 status, age in years and sex were almost always included in the sample metadata. Where HLA class I and class II types were available, the types were taken from metadata supplied by the sample provider, not from assay-based typing. Study-level results and caveats: The amount of clinical and demographic metadata varied by source and participant and was provided uncurated.

Taken from the germline V gene, the CDR1 and CDR2 loops are MGHRA and YSYEKL. The CDR3 runs 15 amino acids, cysteine and phenylalanine included. The only DNA kept is the CDR3, 45 bases in frame from the first base. V and J are truncated by 0 bases and 8 bases respectively, leaving an intervening sequence of 14 bases. TCRbeta CDR3 regions were amplified from genomic DNA using the immunoSEQ Assay, a bias-controlled multiplex PCR. Turning to the authors' computational methods: The number of nucleated cells in each sample was estimated from the amplification of reference gene primers within the assay. To quantify the absolute abundance of each unique TCRbeta CDR3 rearrangement, sequence reads were collapsed and filtered. For each sample, productive Simpson clonality was calculated as the square root of Simpson's diversity index across productive rearrangements. Here the immuneACCESS table is served through TCRdb, limited to in-frame sequences with V and J called. Missing clones are a known gap in these copies; in checked studies unresolved V genes cover under half, and the rest lacks a known reason. That table furnishes V, J and clone size, whereas the DNA furnished D and trimming. A total of some 30,000 clones appear in this sample, 85% of them only once. The ten largest clonotypes hold under 8.5% of the sample.

The clonotype was recovered from a man aged 55 to 70 with active COVID-19. The chain is encoded by TRBV4-1 joined to TRBJ2-1; too little of a D gene remains to name it. The material sequenced was peripheral blood. The CDR3: CASSQESVSIYEQFF. The DNA reads TGCGCCAGCAGCCAAGAAAGCGTCTCGATTTATGAGCAGTTCTTC.